The 22 T cell receptor beta chains below come from one sample, sequenced in a study of shared clonotypes between healthy human individuals. Sequenced by immunoSEQ multiplex PCR; TCRdb stores in-frame clones only, minus some. The sample lists millions of clones; roughly 95% were seen once. The specimen was naive CD4+ T cells sorted from blood. Regarding subset: CD45RA+ positively selected. The receptors come from a man aged 18 to 35 in good health.

The chain carries TRBV6-6 and TRBJ2-7; TRBD2 is a possible D gene (5 bases). The CDR3 covers 14 residues. V lost 0 bases and J 6 bases, leaving 12 bases between the germline ends. In germline, CDR1 is MNHNY, CDR2 SVGAGI (reference sequence). The CDR3: CASSYSREGAEQYF. DNA of the CDR3: TGTGCCAGCAGTTACTCGAGAGAGGGTGCCGAGCAGTACTTC.

This chain connects TRBV6-5 to TRBJ2-2; D is perhaps TRBD1 or TRBD2 (5 bases each). The germline V gene has CDR1 MNHEY and CDR2 SVGAGI. The CDR3 length is 13 residues. Between the trimmed V and J ends, which lost 5 bases and 6 bases, there was a span of 10 bases. CDR3 protein: CASSRDGPGELFF. CDR3 bases: TGTGCCAGCAGTCGGGACGGTCCCGGGGAGCTGTTTTTT.

The gene calls are TRBV18 and TRBJ1-5; unclear D gene. The CDR3 loop spans 14 amino acids. CDR1 and CDR2 from the germline V gene are KGHSH and LQKENI. Between the trimmed V and J ends, which lost 5 bases and 3 bases, there was a span of 11 bases. The DNA of the CDR3 is TGTGCCAGCTCAAACGACGGGAACAATCAGCCCCAGCATTTT. It yields the protein CASSNDGNNQPQHF.

This clone is a singleton in its sample. The chain recombines TRBV2 with TRBJ1-2; 7 bases are shared with TRBD1. The ends lost 6 bases at V and 1 base at J; junction bases unmatched: 5. Looked up from germline, CDR1 is SNHLY and CDR2 is FYNNEI. The CDR3 is 14 amino acids. The DNA for the CDR3 is TGTGCCAGCAGATCTACAGGGGTTAACTATGGCTACACCTTC. It yields the protein CASRSTGVNYGYTF.

The chain has TRBV27 and TRBJ1-1; 9 nucleotides align to TRBD1. The germline gives CDR1 MNHEY, CDR2 SMNVEV (reference sequence). The CDR3 spans 15 residues. V lost 3 bases, J lost 1 base, and 3 bases stayed unmatched. The CDR3 DNA reads TGTGCCAGCAGTTTGGGACAGGGTGGGAACACTGAAGCTTTCTTT. As protein: CASSLGQGGNTEAFF.

This rearrangement joins TRBV10-2 to TRBJ2-3, with TRBD2 as a possible D gene (6 bases). Germline assignment: CDR1 WSHSY and CDR2 SAAADI. CDR3 length: 16 residues. Trimming stripped 2 bases from V and 0 bases from J, with 12 bases between. The CDR3 sequence is CASSERGGASTDTQYF. The CDR3 nucleotides read TGCGCCAGCAGTGAGCGGGGCGGGGCTAGCACAGATACGCAGTATTTT.

This chain links TRBV28 with TRBJ1-1; possibly TRBD1 for D (5 bases). The germline V gene has CDR1 MDHEN and CDR2 SYDVKM. The CDR3 runs to 13 residues. V was clipped by 0 bases and J by 5 bases, with 7 bases between them. The DNA for the CDR3 is TGTGCCAGCAGTTTATGGGGGGAGACTGAAGCTTTCTTT. This encodes CASSLWGETEAFF.

V usage is TRBV6-1 and J usage is TRBJ1-2, with D hard to call. The CDR3 has 14 residues. Looked up from germline, CDR1 is MNHNS and CDR2 is SASEGT. Between the trimmed V and J ends, which lost 7 bases and 7 bases, there was a span of 19 bases. CDR3 DNA sequence: TGTGCCAGCACCACCACCGGCCTGACGCGTGGCTACACCTTC. Its protein product is CASTTTGLTRGYTF.

V and J are TRBV2 and TRBJ1-1; 9 bases are shared with TRBD1. Germline V gene sequence: CDR1 SNHLY, CDR2 FYNNEI. This CDR3 comprises 13 residues. The V segment lost 7 bases and the J segment 1 base; nucleotides outside the gene matches: 1. The CDR3 spells CASIQGANTEAFF. CDR3 bases: TGTGCCAGCATACAGGGGGCGAACACTGAAGCTTTCTTT.

This clone appeared once. V and J are TRBV4-1 and TRBJ2-3; D may be TRBD2 (5 bases). The CDR3 runs to 12 residues. V lost 2 bases, J lost 8 bases, and 8 bases lay in between. Germline V lookup: CDR1 MGHRA, CDR2 YSYEKL. The CDR3 region has the DNA TGCGCCAGCAGCCAACCCAGCGGTACGCAGTATTTT. Amino acids: CASSQPSGTQYF.

The J gene is TRBJ1-1, the V gene TRBV6-5; 10 nucleotides align to TRBD1. Germline V CDR1 and CDR2: MNHEY, SVGAGI. CDR3 length: 16 residues. The V segment lost 2 bases and the J segment 2 bases; nucleotides outside the gene matches: 5. CDR3 loop: CASSYTMTGGNTEAFF. The CDR3 DNA reads TGTGCCAGCAGTTACACGATGACAGGGGGCAACACTGAAGCTTTCTTT.

The rearrangement joins TRBV5-4 to TRBJ1-3; D is uncertain. Germline CDR1 is SGHNT and CDR2 is YYREEE (reference sequence). This CDR3 contains 14 residues. V dropped 1 base and J dropped 4 bases, with 9 bases sitting between them. CDR3: CASSLWGAGNTIYF. In nucleotides, the CDR3 is TGTGCCAGCAGCTTGTGGGGAGCCGGAAACACCATATATTTT.

This chain connects TRBV5-3 to TRBJ2-5, with a tentative D call TRBD2 (6 bases). TRBV5-3 qualifies as an ORF whose function is uncertain. V was cut by 2 bases and J by 5 bases, with 22 bases left in between. CDR3 size: 17 residues. The CDR3 loop reads CARSLGLKTRGCETQYF. The CDR3 DNA sequence: TGTGCCAGAAGCTTAGGTCTAAAGACCCGGGGGTGTGAGACCCAGTACTTC.

Worth noting for this clone: Within the sample, other DNA sequences also encode this same CDR3. V gene TRBV5-1 combines with J gene TRBJ1-2; D is perhaps TRBD1 (6 bases). Germline V lookup: CDR1 SGHRS, CDR2 YFSETQ. V was trimmed by 0 bases and J by 4 bases, leaving 7 bases between them. The CDR3 is 13 amino acids. The CDR3 sequence is CASSLATGYGYTF. CDR3 bases: TGCGCCAGCAGCTTGGCGACAGGCTATGGCTACACCTTC.

The chain links TRBV19 to TRBJ2-5; 8 nucleotides agree with TRBD2. V lost 4 bases and J lost 1; bases outside the gene matches: 14. CDR3 size: 18 residues. Germline CDR1 and CDR2: LNHDA and SQIVND (reference sequence). For the CDR3, the DNA is TGTGCCAGTAGTACTTATTTTAGCGGGGCGCGTGCCCAAGAGACCCAGTACTTC. It yields the protein CASSTYFSGARAQETQYF.

The V call is TRBV2, the J call TRBJ2-2; TRBD2 agrees at 11 bases. Germline V CDR1 and CDR2: SNHLY, FYNNEI. The CDR3 is made up of 16 amino acids. V dropped 5 bases and J dropped 2; count of bases not matched to a gene: 4. The CDR3 sequence is CASSSLAGGNTGELFF. DNA of the CDR3: TGTGCCAGCAGTTCTCTAGCGGGAGGCAACACCGGGGAGCTGTTTTTT.

As for this clone: The same CDR3 is also encoded by other DNA sequences in this sample. The chain joins TRBV10-3 to TRBJ1-5; the D gene is possibly TRBD1 (5 bases). Germline V gives CDR1 ENHRY, CDR2 SYGVKD. The CDR3 has 13 residues. Between the trimmed V and J ends, which lost 4 bases and 2 bases, there was a span of 6 bases. The CDR3 DNA is TGTGCCATCAGTGGGGACCGCAATCAGCCCCAGCATTTT. Its translation is CAISGDRNQPQHF.

The chain joins TRBV7-2 to TRBJ2-7; 8 bases match TRBD2. CDR1 is SGHTA and CDR2 is FQGNSA in the germline V gene. The CDR3 has 14 residues. The ends lost 6 bases at V and 2 bases at J; junction bases unmatched: 6. The CDR3 spells CASSSFSGTYEQYF. As DNA, the CDR3 is TGTGCCAGCAGTTCATTTAGCGGGACCTACGAGCAGTACTTC.

Many counts were recorded for this clone. The chain couples TRBV7-2 to TRBJ2-7; TRBD2 is a possible D gene (6 bases). Trimming stripped 0 bases from V and 3 bases from J, with 9 bases between. CDR3 length: 14 residues. Germline V gene sequence: CDR1 SGHTA, CDR2 FQGNSA. CDR3 sequence: CASSLAGGIYEQYF. The CDR3 nucleotides read TGTGCCAGCAGCTTAGCGGGCGGGATCTACGAGCAGTACTTC.

The gene calls are TRBV5-1 and TRBJ2-5, with D tentatively TRBD1 (6 bases). The CDR3 is 16 residues long. V was shortened by 4 bases and J by 2 bases, with 18 bases between the two germline ends. Germline CDR1 reads SGHRS; CDR2 reads YFSETQ. Written as DNA, the CDR3 is TGCGCCAGCAGCATACAGGGAAGTCGTAGTCAAGAGACCCAGTACTTC. Amino acid sequence: CASSIQGSRSQETQYF. Based on the CDR3 plus reference TRBV5-1 and TRBJ2-5, the full variable domain is KAGVTQTPRYLIKTRGQQVTLSCSPISGHRSVSWYQQTPGQGLQFLFEYFSETQRNKGNFPGRFSGRQFSNSRSEMNVSTLELGDSALYLCASSIQGSRSQETQYFGPGTRLLVL.

The chain joins TRBV9 to TRBJ1-6; D perhaps matches TRBD1 (6 bases). This CDR3 has 13 amino acids. Germline V gene lookup returns CDR1 SGDLS and CDR2 YYNGEE. The V and J ends lost 4 bases and 10 bases respectively, with 12 bases between them. CDR3 sequence reads: CASSQQQGSPLHF. CDR3 bases: TGTGCCAGCAGCCAACAACAGGGATCACCCCTCCACTTT.

The chain is built from TRBV19 and TRBJ2-7; TRBD2 matches 9 bases. The V gene's germline CDR1 is LNHDA and CDR2 SQIVND (reference sequence). J lost 2 bases, V lost 5 bases, and 7 bases had no gene match. The CDR3 is 15 amino acids. The CDR3 spells CASSSGAGGTYEQYF. CDR3 DNA sequence: TGTGCCAGTAGTTCCGGCGCGGGAGGGACCTACGAGCAGTACTTC. Combining the CDR3 with reference TRBV19 and TRBJ2-7 gives the whole variable domain DGGITQSPKYLFRKEGQNVTLSCEQNLNHDAMYWYRQDPGQGLRLIYYSQIVNDFQKGDIAEGYSVSREKKESFPLTVTSAQKNPTAFYLCASSSGAGGTYEQYFGPGTRLTVT.